The 21 T cell receptor beta chains below were found in one sample sequenced in a study of T cell repertoires in cytomegalovirus infection. Each CDR3 protein gets one entry after TCRdb re-called the reads with MiXCR. In the table there are about 600,000 distinct CDR3 sequences, 20% to 25% of which are singletons. Sequencing was performed on CD8+ T cells from PBMCs. These receptors all stem from a human donor in good health (CMV status not recorded). Some clones in this sample may be carry-over from other donors' samples.

This clonotype was observed a handful of times. This chain links TRBV9 with TRBJ2-7; TRBD1 is a possible D gene (7 bases). CDR1 and CDR2 from the germline V gene are SGDLS and YYNGEE. The CDR3 is 13 residues long. V gave up 4 bases and J gave up 4 bases, with 12 bases separating them. The CDR3 DNA is TGTGCCAGCAGCAAACAGGGGAGGTACGAGCAGTACGTC. Protein sequence: CASSKQGRYEQYV.

This clonotype was observed a few times. The chain carries TRBV12-3 or TRBV12-4 and TRBJ2-1, with D hard to call. CDR3 length: 13 amino acids. V lost 4 bases and J 8 bases, leaving 12 bases between the germline ends. The chain's CDR3 is CASSSLPRDEQFF. In nucleotides, the CDR3 is TGTGCCAGCAGTTCTCTTCCCCGGGATGAGCAGTTCTTC.

This sequence joins TRBV14 and TRBJ1-4; TRBD1 is a possible D gene (5 bases). Trimming removed 0 bases at V and 12 bases at J, with 14 bases between. The CDR3 consists of 14 residues. In germline, CDR1 is SGHDN, CDR2 FVKESK. The CDR3 region has the DNA TGTGCCAGCAGCCAAGATCCGAGGGGAGTTGAACTGTTTTTT. Amino acids: CASSQDPRGVELFF.

The sample holds many counts of this clonotype. The V and J genes are TRBV6-2 or TRBV6-3 and TRBJ1-1; 8 bases match TRBD1. The length of the CDR3 is 14 residues. V lost 8 bases, J lost 2 bases, and 7 bases stayed unmatched. From germline, CDR1 is MNHEY and CDR2 SVGEGT. CDR3 DNA sequence: TGTGCCAGCGGGCGGACAGGGAAAAACACTGAAGCTTTCTTT. Translated: CASGRTGKNTEAFF.

On this clonotype: Given the absence of the conserved phenylalanine or tryptophan at the CDR3 end, a read error is likely. In DNA, the CDR3 is TGTGTCAGCAGCTCTACCGACAGGGGCAATGAGCAGTTCTAC. This translates into CVSSSTDRGNEQFY. The J gene is TRBJ2-1, the V gene TRBV7-6, with 8 bases lining up with TRBD1. The CDR3 has 14 amino acids. Germline V gives CDR1 SGHVS, CDR2 FNYEAQ.

In this sample, this clonotype turned up many times. This chain links TRBV7-8 with TRBJ1-5; 8 positions agree with TRBD1. The CDR3 is made up of 15 amino acids. The germline V gene has CDR1 SGHVS and CDR2 FQNEAQ. Trimming removed 5 bases from V and 3 bases from J; junction bases left unmatched: 6. The CDR3 DNA sequence: TGTGCCAGCAGCCTACGGACAGGGACCAATCAGCCCCAGCATTTT. It encodes CASSLRTGTNQPQHF.

This clonotype was recorded a few times. The V gene is TRBV4-3, the J gene TRBJ2-1, with 8 bases matching TRBD1. Germline-derived CDR1 and CDR2 are LGHNA and YSLEER. This CDR3 has 17 residues. V trimming: 2 bases; J trimming: 6 bases; junction bases outside the gene matches: 12. The CDR3 reads CASSQSQGTGRGNEQFF. The CDR3 DNA follows: TGCGCCAGCAGCCAATCCCAAGGGACAGGTCGGGGCAATGAGCAGTTCTTC.

This clonotype was seen ten or more times. This chain connects TRBV7-3 to TRBJ1-5, with a tentative D call TRBD1 (6 bases). Trimming stripped 5 bases from V and 0 bases from J, with 17 bases between. The CDR3 runs 17 residues. Germline CDR1 SGHTA, CDR2 FQGTGA. The CDR3 loop reads CASSQKDSAYSNQPQHF. The DNA of the CDR3 is TGTGCCAGCAGCCAGAAGGACAGCGCTTATAGCAATCAGCCCCAGCATTTT.

This clonotype has only a few counts. The rearrangement joins TRBV6-2 or TRBV6-3 to TRBJ2-1, with a weak D call TRBD2 (5 bases). CDR1 is MNHEY and CDR2 is SVGEGT in the germline V gene. V dropped 6 bases and J dropped 3 bases, with 9 bases sitting between them. The CDR3 contains 13 residues. This CDR3 is CASSQLDYNEQFF. The CDR3, as DNA: TGTGCCAGCAGCCAACTAGACTACAATGAGCAGTTCTTC.

This clonotype was seen at least ten times. The rearrangement uses TRBV7-9 and TRBJ2-6, with D possibly matching TRBD1 (5 bases). This CDR3 has 15 residues. CDR1 is SEHNR, CDR2 FQNEAQ, per germline (reference sequence). Trimming left V 5 bases short and J 2 bases short, with 10 bases between. The CDR3 here is CASSATGAGANVLTF. The CDR3 bases are TGTGCCAGCAGCGCCACAGGCGCTGGGGCCAACGTCCTGACTTTC.

Only a few counts were recorded for this clonotype. The genes are TRBV28 and TRBJ2-1; 11 nucleotides line up with TRBD1. The CDR3 consists of 20 residues. The J segment lost 2 bases and the V segment lost 3 bases, leaving 15 bases of the junction unmatched. Germline CDR1 MDHEN, CDR2 SYDVKM. CDR3 nucleotides: TGTGCCAGCAGTTTTCCCAGCCGGACAGGGGGCTTGTCACCCTACAATGAGCAGTTCTTC. Protein sequence: CASSFPSRTGGLSPYNEQFF.

The chain uses TRBV7-9 and TRBJ2-5; D is unresolved. The CDR3 runs to 16 residues. V gave up 7 bases and J gave up 2 bases, with 20 bases separating them. CDR1 is SEHNR and CDR2 is FQNEAQ in the germline V gene (reference sequence). The CDR3 region is CASKRGVQPRQETQYF. In DNA form, the CDR3 reads TGTGCCAGCAAACGAGGCGTACAACCTAGGCAAGAGACCCAGTACTTC.

This chain joins TRBV28 and TRBJ2-5; TRBD1 matches 8 bases. The CDR3 runs 14 residues. With V trimmed by 3 bases and J by 5 bases, 5 bases remained unmatched. Germline V gene lookup returns CDR1 MDHEN and CDR2 SYDVKM. In DNA form, the CDR3 reads TGTGCCAGCAGTTTGCCGGACAGGGAGGAGACCCAGTACTTC. Encoded protein: CASSLPDREETQYF.

The chain is built from TRBV19 and TRBJ2-1; 7 nucleotides match TRBD2. The CDR3 sequence is 16 residues long. The V segment lost 4 bases and the J segment 0 bases; nucleotides outside the gene matches: 6. CDR1 and CDR2 from the germline V gene are LNHDA and SQIVND (reference sequence). The CDR3 reads CASSNKLAGSYNEQFF. DNA of the CDR3: TGTGCCAGTAGTAACAAGTTAGCGGGCTCCTACAATGAGCAGTTCTTC.

The chain recombines TRBV4-2 with TRBJ1-1, with TRBD1 matching 9 bases. CDR3 length: 13 residues. Germline-derived CDR1 and CDR2 are LGHNA and YNFKEQ. Germline trimming cut 3 bases from V and 7 bases from J; bases unmatched to any gene: 3. This chain's CDR3 is CASSQRTGDEAFF. In nucleotides, the CDR3 is TGTGCCAGCAGCCAGAGGACAGGGGATGAAGCTTTCTTT.

The table lists this clonotype with many counts. The rearrangement uses TRBV28 and TRBJ2-7; D assignment may be TRBD1 or TRBD2 (5 bases each). The germline V gene encodes CDR1 MDHEN and CDR2 SYDVKM. The length of the CDR3 is 14 residues. V gave up 8 bases and J gave up 3 bases, with 17 bases separating them. The CDR3 loop is CASYSRAGSYEQYV. CDR3 nucleotides: TGTGCCAGCTACTCCAGGGCAGGGAGCTACGAGCAGTACGTC.

For this clonotype: A single base separates this from a much larger clone, so it may be a read error. The chain carries TRBV5-6 and TRBJ2-1; D is perhaps TRBD1 (6 bases). The CDR3 runs to 12 residues. Germline assignment: CDR1 SGHDT and CDR2 YYEEEE. In nucleotides, the CDR3 is TGTGTCAGCAGCCCAGGACAGAATGAGCAGTTCTTC. Its protein product is CVSSPGQNEQFF.

Of note for this clonotype: This may come from a read error, since a much larger clone is one base off. This sequence joins TRBV7-6 and TRBJ1-1, with 7 bases identical to TRBD1. There are 16 residues in the CDR3. V shed 6 bases, J shed 2 bases, and the junction held 12 bases outside the gene matches. The germline gives CDR1 SGHVS, CDR2 FNYEAQ. The CDR3 loop reads CASRSIGTDPNTEAFF. In nucleotides, the CDR3 is TGTGCCAGCAGATCCATAGGGACAGACCCTAACACTGAAGCTTTCTTT.

This chain links TRBV9 with TRBJ1-1; D is undetermined. V was trimmed by 1 base and J by 7 bases, leaving 26 bases between them. This CDR3 has 18 amino acids. Germline CDR1 and CDR2: SGDLS and YYNGEE. The CDR3 DNA reads as TGTGCCAGCAGCGTAAGTGGGAGTTCGTCAAAGTCGGGAGATGAAGCTTTCTTT. Protein product: CASSVSGSSSKSGDEAFF.

This clonotype was detected a few times. The genes are TRBV5-6 and TRBJ2-7; tentative D call: TRBD2 (7 bases). CDR1 SGHDT and CDR2 YYEEEE come from the germline V gene. CDR3 length: 14 residues. V shed 0 bases and J shed 4 bases, with 11 bases lying between them. The CDR3 DNA reads as TGTGCCAGCAGCTTGGTCAGGGGAGGGTACGAGCAGTACGTC. Translated: CASSLVRGGYEQYV.

In this sample, this clonotype turned up many times. The chain employs TRBV10-3 and TRBJ1-1, with a tentative D call TRBD1 (6 bases). This CDR3 spans 16 amino acids. Germline V gene sequence: CDR1 ENHRY, CDR2 SYGVKD. Deletions cut 4 bases from V and 0 bases from J, with 15 bases between. As DNA, the CDR3 is TGTGCCATCAGTGCCGACAGGTCCCCCGTGAACACTGAAGCTTTCTTT. Translated, it gives CAISADRSPVNTEAFF.